Detailed here is one TCR beta chain. Primers included in the PCR were 60 Vbeta and 13 Jbeta primers. The table came from immunoSEQ multiplex PCR; TCRdb's copy has only in-frame clones and leaves some out. The table for this sample gives around 40,000 clones. Germline V gene lookup returns CDR1 SNHLY and CDR2 FYNNEI. Trimming at V came to 6 bases and at J to 5 bases, leaving 3 bases not matched to a gene. The CDR3 contains 14 residues. This sample is drawn from a study of cytomegalovirus exposure and HLA in healthy donors. J is TRBJ2-3 and V is TRBV2; 12 bases agree with TRBD2. The sequenced material came from PBMCs. The source of this sequence is a human donor in good health. CDR3 in amino acids: CASRRLAGEDTQYF. In DNA form, the CDR3 reads TGTGCCAGCAGGCGACTAGCGGGGGAAGATACGCAGTATTTT. The variable domain in full, completed from reference TRBV2 and TRBJ2-3, reads EPEVTQTPSHQVTQMGQEVILRCVPISNHLYFYWYRQILGQKVEFLVSFYNNEISEKSEIFDDQFSVERPDGSNFTLKIRSTKLEDSAMYFCASRRLAGEDTQYFGPGTRLTVL.